Listed below are T cell receptor beta chains from one sample, sequenced in a study of shared clonotypes between healthy human individuals. Only in-frame clones appear in the TCRdb table, and some are missing; sequencing was by immunoSEQ multiplex PCR. This table has about 600,000 clones, about 97% appearing once. The sample comprised naive CD4+ T cells sorted from blood. Source of these receptors: a woman under 40 in good health. Both conserved end residues are part of each CDR3. Fields, in order: D gene, J gene, clone size, CDR3 length, V gene, CDR3 DNA, CDR3 protein. The D gene is left open where the match is weak. A clone size is listed for some rows: how often the clone was seen (once, few, many), or a class if it is expanded.

D gene: NA
J gene: TRBJ1-2
clone size: NA
CDR3 length: 15
V gene: TRBV23-1
CDR3 DNA: TGCGCCAGCAGTTTCAAATCTATGGGGGCGGGAGGCTACACCTTC
CDR3 protein: CASSFKSMGAGGYTF

D gene: NA
J gene: TRBJ2-7
clone size: NA
CDR3 length: 11
V gene: TRBV29-1
CDR3 DNA: TGCAGCGTTCAGGGTGGACCCGAGCAGTACTTC
CDR3 protein: CSVQGGPEQYF

D gene: NA
J gene: TRBJ1-1
clone size: NA
CDR3 length: 13
V gene: TRBV7-9
CDR3 DNA: TGTGCCAGCAGCTTAGTCGGGGACACTGAAGCTTTCTTT
CDR3 protein: CASSLVGDTEAFF

D gene: TRBD2
J gene: TRBJ2-1
clone size: NA
CDR3 length: 18
V gene: TRBV14
CDR3 DNA: TGTGCCAGCAGCCAAGAAATACCGCGACTAGCGGCCTACAATGAGCAGTTCTTC
CDR3 protein: CASSQEIPRLAAYNEQFF

D gene: NA
J gene: TRBJ2-7
clone size: few
CDR3 length: 14
V gene: TRBV2
CDR3 DNA: TGTGCCAGCGCCCTTCGGGGGCTAGCTGGCGAGCAGTACTTC
CDR3 protein: CASALRGLAGEQYF

D gene: TRBD2
J gene: TRBJ2-7
clone size: NA
CDR3 length: 14
V gene: TRBV11-2
CDR3 DNA: TGTGCCAGCAGCCGAGACACGGGGGGCTACGAGCAGTACTTC
CDR3 protein: CASSRDTGGYEQYF

D gene: NA
J gene: TRBJ2-5
clone size: NA
CDR3 length: 14
V gene: TRBV28
CDR3 DNA: TGTGCCAGCACCCTAGGACTGGACCAAGAGACCCAGTACTTC
CDR3 protein: CASTLGLDQETQYF

D gene: TRBD1
J gene: TRBJ2-5
clone size: NA
CDR3 length: 13
V gene: TRBV5-6
CDR3 DNA: TGTGCCAGCAGCATCACAGGGGGAGAGACCCAGTACTTC
CDR3 protein: CASSITGGETQYF

D gene: TRBD2
J gene: TRBJ2-1
clone size: NA
CDR3 length: 16
V gene: TRBV29-1
CDR3 DNA: TGCAGCGTGGCACTATCCGGGACTAGCGGGAGATCTGAGCAGTTCTTC
CDR3 protein: CSVALSGTSGRSEQFF

D gene: NA
J gene: TRBJ1-3
clone size: NA
CDR3 length: 15
V gene: TRBV28
CDR3 DNA: TGTGCCAGCAGGGGTGGGCCGTGGTCTGGAAACACCATATATTTT
CDR3 protein: CASRGGPWSGNTIYF

D gene: TRBD1
J gene: TRBJ1-3
clone size: NA
CDR3 length: 15
V gene: TRBV2
CDR3 DNA: TGTGCCAGCAGTGTGACAGGGACCTCTGGAAACACCATATATTTT
CDR3 protein: CASSVTGTSGNTIYF

D gene: TRBD1
J gene: TRBJ2-3
clone size: NA
CDR3 length: 15
V gene: TRBV5-5
CDR3 DNA: TGTGCCAGCAGCTGGGGGACAGGGGGCAAAGATACGCAGTATTTT
CDR3 protein: CASSWGTGGKDTQYF

D gene: NA
J gene: TRBJ1-6
clone size: NA
CDR3 length: 14
V gene: TRBV7-9
CDR3 DNA: TGTGCCAGCAGCTTACGGCCCGTGGGGGAACCCCTCCACTTT
CDR3 protein: CASSLRPVGEPLHF

D gene: TRBD1
J gene: TRBJ1-4
clone size: NA
CDR3 length: 19
V gene: TRBV14
CDR3 DNA: TGTGCCAGCAGCCATAACAAGGGGGCATCCGGACCTTATAATGAAAAACTGTTTTTT
CDR3 protein: CASSHNKGASGPYNEKLFF

D gene: NA
J gene: TRBJ1-1
clone size: NA
CDR3 length: 14
V gene: TRBV5-6
CDR3 DNA: TGTGCCAGCAGCTTGGTCGCAGGGTCGTCTGAAGCTTTCTTT
CDR3 protein: CASSLVAGSSEAFF

D gene: NA
J gene: TRBJ2-1
clone size: few
CDR3 length: 14
V gene: TRBV30
CDR3 DNA: TGTGCCTGGAGACCAGTCCCCCCGGACAATGAGCAGTTCTTC
CDR3 protein: CAWRPVPPDNEQFF

D gene: NA
J gene: TRBJ2-1
clone size: NA
CDR3 length: 19
V gene: TRBV6-4
CDR3 DNA: TGTGCCAGCAGCTTCAACCCGGGACGCCAATCACGGGGATACAATGAGCAGTTCTTC
CDR3 protein: CASSFNPGRQSRGYNEQFF

D gene: TRBD2
J gene: TRBJ2-7
clone size: NA
CDR3 length: 17
V gene: TRBV11-2
CDR3 DNA: TGTGCCAGCAGCTTAGTCGTATCATCTAGCGGCTCCTACGAGCAGTACTTC
CDR3 protein: CASSLVVSSSGSYEQYF

D gene: TRBD2
J gene: TRBJ2-7
clone size: NA
CDR3 length: 15
V gene: TRBV30
CDR3 DNA: TGTGCCTGGAGTTCGGGGCGGGAGGATCCCTACGAGCAGTACTTC
CDR3 protein: CAWSSGREDPYEQYF

D gene: NA
J gene: TRBJ2-2
clone size: NA
CDR3 length: 13
V gene: TRBV19
CDR3 DNA: TGTGCCAGTAGTATAATAGCCGGCGGGGAGCTGTTTTTT
CDR3 protein: CASSIIAGGELFF

D gene: TRBD1
J gene: TRBJ1-5
clone size: NA
CDR3 length: 16
V gene: TRBV11-2
CDR3 DNA: TGTGCCAGCAGCCAGGGGGGCAGGGATAGCAATCAGCCCCAGCATTTT
CDR3 protein: CASSQGGRDSNQPQHF

D gene: NA
J gene: TRBJ2-3
clone size: NA
CDR3 length: 15
V gene: TRBV7-9
CDR3 DNA: TGTGCCAGCACCTTCAGTGGGGGGCGAACAGATACGCAGTATTTT
CDR3 protein: CASTFSGGRTDTQYF

D gene: NA
J gene: TRBJ2-1
clone size: NA
CDR3 length: 14
V gene: TRBV19
CDR3 DNA: TGTGCCAGTACCACGGCGGAAGGCTACAATGAGCAGTTCTTC
CDR3 protein: CASTTAEGYNEQFF

D gene: NA
J gene: TRBJ2-3
clone size: once
CDR3 length: 13
V gene: TRBV28
CDR3 DNA: TGTGCCAGCAGTGGCAGACTCTCAGATACGCAGTATTTT
CDR3 protein: CASSGRLSDTQYF

D gene: NA
J gene: TRBJ2-7
clone size: NA
CDR3 length: 14
V gene: TRBV7-2
CDR3 DNA: TGTGCCAGCAGCTTAGCGGGACGCCTACTTGAGCAGTACTTC
CDR3 protein: CASSLAGRLLEQYF

D gene: NA
J gene: TRBJ2-5
clone size: NA
CDR3 length: 16
V gene: TRBV5-4
CDR3 DNA: TGTGCCAGCAGCTTCCACCCCGGGACTGCACAAGAGACCCAGTACTTC
CDR3 protein: CASSFHPGTAQETQYF

D gene: TRBD1
J gene: TRBJ1-2
clone size: NA
CDR3 length: 18
V gene: TRBV5-8
CDR3 DNA: TGTGCCAGCAGCTTGGCATTGGACAGGGGAGGGATGAACTATGGCTACACCTTC
CDR3 protein: CASSLALDRGGMNYGYTF

D gene: NA
J gene: TRBJ2-6
clone size: NA
CDR3 length: 17
V gene: TRBV6-4
CDR3 DNA: TGTGCCAGCAGTGACTCGTTCCAGGGGACTGGGGCCAACGTCCTGACTTTC
CDR3 protein: CASSDSFQGTGANVLTF

D gene: NA
J gene: TRBJ1-6
clone size: NA
CDR3 length: 14
V gene: TRBV28
CDR3 DNA: TGTGCCAGCAGTCCCGACAGACCGCGTTCACCCCTCCACTTT
CDR3 protein: CASSPDRPRSPLHF

D gene: NA
J gene: TRBJ1-5
clone size: NA
CDR3 length: 15
V gene: TRBV27
CDR3 DNA: TGTGCCAGCAGTTTGACGGTGAATAGCAATCAGCCCCAGCATTTT
CDR3 protein: CASSLTVNSNQPQHF

D gene: TRBD1
J gene: TRBJ2-5
clone size: NA
CDR3 length: 14
V gene: TRBV28
CDR3 DNA: TGTGCCAGCAGTATCCACACAGGGGCCGAGACCCAGTACTTC
CDR3 protein: CASSIHTGAETQYF

D gene: NA
J gene: TRBJ2-7
clone size: NA
CDR3 length: 15
V gene: TRBV18
CDR3 DNA: TGTGCCAGCTCACCCGCGGCAGGATTAAACTACGAGCAGTACTTC
CDR3 protein: CASSPAAGLNYEQYF

D gene: TRBD1
J gene: TRBJ1-2
clone size: once
CDR3 length: 13
V gene: TRBV28
CDR3 DNA: TGTGCCAGCAGTCCGGACAGGGTGCGTGGCTACACCTTC
CDR3 protein: CASSPDRVRGYTF

D gene: TRBD2
J gene: TRBJ2-7
clone size: once
CDR3 length: 15
V gene: TRBV10-3
CDR3 DNA: TGTGCCATCAGTGGGGGAGCGGGAGTGGGTGACGAGCAGTACTTC
CDR3 protein: CAISGGAGVGDEQYF

D gene: NA
J gene: TRBJ1-2
clone size: NA
CDR3 length: 11
V gene: TRBV6-5
CDR3 DNA: TGTGCCAGCAGTGAGGGTTTTGGCTACACCTTC
CDR3 protein: CASSEGFGYTF

D gene: NA
J gene: TRBJ1-3
clone size: NA
CDR3 length: 14
V gene: TRBV11-2
CDR3 DNA: TGTGCCAGCAGGGTCGTCGCCTCTGGAAACACCATATATTTT
CDR3 protein: CASRVVASGNTIYF

D gene: NA
J gene: TRBJ1-2
clone size: NA
CDR3 length: 14
V gene: TRBV10-3
CDR3 DNA: TGTGCCATCAGGGGTGGCGGGGGCCGTAGTGGCTACACCTTC
CDR3 protein: CAIRGGGGRSGYTF